This TCR beta chain emerged from a study of blood T cell repertoires in COVID-19. Germline-derived CDR1 and CDR2 are SNHLY and FYNNEI. The CDR3 runs to 15 residues. The ends were cut back, 7 bases at V and 8 bases at J, with 23 bases in the middle. The table lists this clone with a count of one. Some clones are missing from TCRdb's copy, which holds only in-frame ones; the method was immunoSEQ multiplex PCR. Here the sample spans under 250,000 clones, 80% being singletons. V is TRBV2 and J is TRBJ1-2, with a weak D call TRBD1 (6 bases). The specimen sequenced was peripheral blood. This TCR was sampled from a human donor in a cohort sampled during active COVID-19. The CDR3 loop reads CASTSHGQKKAGYTF. CDR3 bases: TGTGCCAGCACTAGTCACGGACAGAAAAAGGCCGGCTACACCTTC.